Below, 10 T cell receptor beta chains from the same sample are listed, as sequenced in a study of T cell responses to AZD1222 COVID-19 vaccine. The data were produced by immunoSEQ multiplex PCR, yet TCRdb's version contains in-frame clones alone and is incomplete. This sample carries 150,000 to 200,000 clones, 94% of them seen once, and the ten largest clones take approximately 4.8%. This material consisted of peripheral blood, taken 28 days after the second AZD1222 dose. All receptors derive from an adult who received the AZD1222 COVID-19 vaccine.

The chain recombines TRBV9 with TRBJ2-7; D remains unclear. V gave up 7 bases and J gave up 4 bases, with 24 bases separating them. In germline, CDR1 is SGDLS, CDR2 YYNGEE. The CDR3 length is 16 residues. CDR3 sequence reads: CASGRRPIPPRYEQYF. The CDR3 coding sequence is TGTGCCAGCGGCAGAAGACCGATCCCCCCTAGATACGAGCAGTACTTC.

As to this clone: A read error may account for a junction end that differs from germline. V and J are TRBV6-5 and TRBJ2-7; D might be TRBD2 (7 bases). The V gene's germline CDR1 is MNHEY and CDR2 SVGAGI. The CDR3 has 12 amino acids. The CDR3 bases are TGTGCCAGCAGTCCCCCAGGAGGGGGGGGAACCTTC. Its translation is CASSPPGGGGTF.

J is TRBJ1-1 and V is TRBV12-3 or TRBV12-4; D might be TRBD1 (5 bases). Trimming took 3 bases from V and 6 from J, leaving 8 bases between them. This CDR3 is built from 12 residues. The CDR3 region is CASSLGHPEAFF. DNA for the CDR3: TGTGCCAGCAGTTTGGGGCACCCTGAAGCTTTCTTT.

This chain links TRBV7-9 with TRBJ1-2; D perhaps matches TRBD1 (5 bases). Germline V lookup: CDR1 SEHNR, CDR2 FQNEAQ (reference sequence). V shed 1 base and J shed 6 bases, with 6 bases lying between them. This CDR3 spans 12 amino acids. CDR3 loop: CASSLGGNGYTF. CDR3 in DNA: TGTGCCAGCAGCTTAGGGGGGAATGGCTACACCTTC.

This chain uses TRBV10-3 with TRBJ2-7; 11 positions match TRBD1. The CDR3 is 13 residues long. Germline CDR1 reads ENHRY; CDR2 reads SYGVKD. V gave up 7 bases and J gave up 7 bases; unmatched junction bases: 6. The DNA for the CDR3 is TGTGCCATCACCCCCGGGACAGGGGGAGAGCAGTACTTC. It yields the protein CAITPGTGGEQYF.

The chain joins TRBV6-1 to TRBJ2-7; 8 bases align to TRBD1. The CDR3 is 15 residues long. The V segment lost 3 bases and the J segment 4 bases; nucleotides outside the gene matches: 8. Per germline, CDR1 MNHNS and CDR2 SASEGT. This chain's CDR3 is CASSDSAGGSYEQYF. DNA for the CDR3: TGTGCCAGCAGTGATAGCGCAGGGGGCTCGTACGAGCAGTACTTC.

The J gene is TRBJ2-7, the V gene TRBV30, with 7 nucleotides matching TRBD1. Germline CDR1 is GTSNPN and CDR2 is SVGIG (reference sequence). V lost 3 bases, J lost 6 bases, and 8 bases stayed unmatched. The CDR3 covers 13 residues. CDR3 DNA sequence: TGTGCCTGGAGGGTGGGACAGTTACTCGAGCAGTACTTC. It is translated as CAWRVGQLLEQYF.

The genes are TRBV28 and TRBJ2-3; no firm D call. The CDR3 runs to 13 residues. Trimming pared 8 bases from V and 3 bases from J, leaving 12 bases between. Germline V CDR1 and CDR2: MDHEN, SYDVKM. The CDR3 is CASVYSLTDTQYF. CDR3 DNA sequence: TGTGCCAGCGTGTACAGCTTAACAGATACGCAGTATTTT.

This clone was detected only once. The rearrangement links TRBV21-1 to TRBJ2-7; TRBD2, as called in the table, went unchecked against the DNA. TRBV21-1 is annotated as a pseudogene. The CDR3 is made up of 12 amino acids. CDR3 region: CAKTGTSYEQYF. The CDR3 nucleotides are TGTGCCAAGACAGGGACTAGCTACGAGCAGTACTTC.

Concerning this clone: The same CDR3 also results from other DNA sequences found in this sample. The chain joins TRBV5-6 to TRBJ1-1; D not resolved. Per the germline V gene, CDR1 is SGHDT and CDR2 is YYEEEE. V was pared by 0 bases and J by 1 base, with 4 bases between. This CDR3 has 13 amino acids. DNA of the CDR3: TGTGCCAGCAGCTTGGGCGGGAACACTGAAGCTTTCTTT. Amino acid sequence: CASSLGGNTEAFF.